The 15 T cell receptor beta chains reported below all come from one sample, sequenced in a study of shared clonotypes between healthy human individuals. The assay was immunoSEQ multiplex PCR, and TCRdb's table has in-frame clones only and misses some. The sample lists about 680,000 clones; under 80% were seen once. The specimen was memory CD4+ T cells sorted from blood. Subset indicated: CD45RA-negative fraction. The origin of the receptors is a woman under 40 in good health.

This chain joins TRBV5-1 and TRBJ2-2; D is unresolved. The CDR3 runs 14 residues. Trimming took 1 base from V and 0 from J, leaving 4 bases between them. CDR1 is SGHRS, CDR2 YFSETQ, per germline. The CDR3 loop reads CASSLRSNTGELFF. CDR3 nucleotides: TGCGCCAGCAGCTTGAGGTCGAACACCGGGGAGCTGTTTTTT.

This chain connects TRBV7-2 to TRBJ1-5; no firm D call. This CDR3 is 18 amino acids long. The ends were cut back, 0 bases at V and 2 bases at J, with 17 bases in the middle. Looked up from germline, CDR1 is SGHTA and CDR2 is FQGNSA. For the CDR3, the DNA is TGTGCCAGCAGCTTAGCCCCTATCTGGCGCACGGGCAATCAGCCCCAGCATTTT. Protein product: CASSLAPIWRTGNQPQHF.

The CDR3 DNA is TGCAGCGTGGGAGGGACAGGGGATGGCTACACCTTC. Its protein is CSVGGTGDGYTF. The chain combines TRBV29-1 with TRBJ1-2, with 10 bases aligning to TRBD1. The CDR3 totals 12 residues. Germline V gene lookup returns CDR1 SQVTM and CDR2 ANQGSEA. V trimming: 6 bases; J trimming: 6 bases; junction bases outside the gene matches: 4.

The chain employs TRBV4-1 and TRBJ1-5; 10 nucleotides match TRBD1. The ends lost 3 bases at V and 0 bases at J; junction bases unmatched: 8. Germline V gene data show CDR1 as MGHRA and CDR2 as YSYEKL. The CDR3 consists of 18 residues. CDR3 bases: TGCGCCAGCAGCCATTTGGACAGGGGGTCCCATAGCAATCAGCCCCAGCATTTT. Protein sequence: CASSHLDRGSHSNQPQHF.

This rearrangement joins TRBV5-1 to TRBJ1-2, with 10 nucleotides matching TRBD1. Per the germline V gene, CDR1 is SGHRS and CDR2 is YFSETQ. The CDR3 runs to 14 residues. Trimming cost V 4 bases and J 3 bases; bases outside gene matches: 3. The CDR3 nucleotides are TGCGCCAGCAGCGGAGGGACAGGGGACTATGGCTACACCTTC. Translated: CASSGGTGDYGYTF.

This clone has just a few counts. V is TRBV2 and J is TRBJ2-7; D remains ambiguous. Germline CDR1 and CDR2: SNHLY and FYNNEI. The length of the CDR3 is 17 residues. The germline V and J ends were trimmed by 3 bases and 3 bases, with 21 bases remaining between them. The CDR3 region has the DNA TGTGCCAGCAGTGACAACCCCGGAGCGACCGGATTCTACGAGCAGTACTTC. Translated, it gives CASSDNPGATGFYEQYF. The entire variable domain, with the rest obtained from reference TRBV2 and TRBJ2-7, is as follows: EPEVTQTPSHQVTQMGQEVILRCVPISNHLYFYWYRQILGQKVEFLVSFYNNEISEKSEIFDDQFSVERPDGSNFTLKIRSTKLEDSAMYFCASSDNPGATGFYEQYFGPGTRLTVT.

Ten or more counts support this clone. The CDR3: CASSLYPGRQNEQFF. In nucleotides, the CDR3 is TGTGCCAGCAGCTTATACCCGGGCCGGCAGAATGAGCAGTTCTTC. The chain couples TRBV7-6 to TRBJ2-1, with D unresolved. Germline loops: CDR1 SGHVS, CDR2 FNYEAQ. Trimming cost V 2 bases and J 7 bases, with 15 bases left between them. This CDR3 has 15 residues.

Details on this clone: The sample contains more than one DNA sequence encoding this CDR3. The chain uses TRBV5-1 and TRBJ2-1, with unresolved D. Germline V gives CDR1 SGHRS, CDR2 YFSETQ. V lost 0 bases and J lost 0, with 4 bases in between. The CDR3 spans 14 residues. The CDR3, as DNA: TGCGCCAGCAGCTTGGATAGCTCCTACAATGAGCAGTTCTTC. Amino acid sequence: CASSLDSSYNEQFF.

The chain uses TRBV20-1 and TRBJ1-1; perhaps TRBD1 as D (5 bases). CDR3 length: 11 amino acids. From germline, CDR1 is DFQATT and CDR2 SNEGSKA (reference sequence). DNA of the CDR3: TGCGGACCAGGGACGAACACTGAAGCTTTCTTT. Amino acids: CGPGTNTEAFF.

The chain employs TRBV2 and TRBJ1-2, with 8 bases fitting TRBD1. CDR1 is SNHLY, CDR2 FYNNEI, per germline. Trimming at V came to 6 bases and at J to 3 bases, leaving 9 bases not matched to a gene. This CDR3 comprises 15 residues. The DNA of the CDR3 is TGTGCCAGCAGACTCAACGGACAGGGCCACTATGGCTACACCTTC. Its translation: CASRLNGQGHYGYTF.

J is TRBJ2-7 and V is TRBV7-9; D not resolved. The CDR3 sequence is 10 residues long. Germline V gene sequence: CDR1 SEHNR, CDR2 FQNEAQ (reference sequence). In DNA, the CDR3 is TGTTTGGGTCAGGCCTACGAGCAGTACTTC. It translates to CLGQAYEQYF.

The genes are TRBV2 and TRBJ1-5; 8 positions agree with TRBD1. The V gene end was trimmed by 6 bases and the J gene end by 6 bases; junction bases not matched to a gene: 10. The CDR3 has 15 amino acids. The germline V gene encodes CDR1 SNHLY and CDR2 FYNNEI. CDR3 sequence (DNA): TGTGCCAGCAGCGACCGGGACAGGCCTGTTCAGCCCCAGCATTTT. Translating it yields CASSDRDRPVQPQHF.

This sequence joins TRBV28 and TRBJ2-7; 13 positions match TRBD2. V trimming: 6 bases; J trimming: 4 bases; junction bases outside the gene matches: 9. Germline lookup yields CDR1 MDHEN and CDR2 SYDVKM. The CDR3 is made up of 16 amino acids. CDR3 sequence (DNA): TGTGCCAGCAGATCTTCGCCGGGACTAGCGGGGTACGAGCAGTACTTC. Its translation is CASRSSPGLAGYEQYF.

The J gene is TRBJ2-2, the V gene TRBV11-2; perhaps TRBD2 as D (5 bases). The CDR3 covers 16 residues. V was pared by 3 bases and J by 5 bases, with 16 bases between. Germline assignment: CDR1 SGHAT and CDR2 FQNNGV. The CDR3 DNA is TGTGCCAGCAGCTTTGGGTTAAGAGCGGCGACCGGGGAGCTGTTTTTT. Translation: CASSFGLRAATGELFF.

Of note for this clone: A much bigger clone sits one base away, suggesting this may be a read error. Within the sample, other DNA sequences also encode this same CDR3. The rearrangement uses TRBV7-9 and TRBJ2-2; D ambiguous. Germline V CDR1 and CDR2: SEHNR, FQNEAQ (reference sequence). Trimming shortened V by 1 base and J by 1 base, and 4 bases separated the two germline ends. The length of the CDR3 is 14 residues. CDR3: CASSLVGNTGELFF. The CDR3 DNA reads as TGTGCCAGCAGCTTAGTCGGGAACACCGGGGAGCTGTTTTTT. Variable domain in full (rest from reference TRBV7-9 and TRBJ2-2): DTGVSQNPRHKITKRGQNVTFRCDPISEHNRLYWYRQTLGQGPEFLTYFQNEAQLEKSRLLSDRFSAERPKGSFSTLEIQRTEQGDSAMYLCASSLVGNTGELFFGEGSRLTVL.